These T cell receptor beta chains were read from a single sample in a study of prognosis after radiotherapy for stage I lung cancer. TCRdb ran MiXCR on the multiplex PCR reads and lists one entry per CDR3 protein. The table records roughly 23,000 distinct CDR3 sequences, about 46% of them present only once. Sequenced here: PBMCs, sampled before or after stereotactic body radiation therapy (not recorded which). The receptors here all came from a donor at least 50 years old with non-small cell lung cancer. CDR3s include the opening cysteine and the closing phenylalanine or tryptophan. D genes are given only for firm matches. A clone size is listed for some rows: how often the clone was seen (once, few, many), or a class if it is expanded.

TRBV2	NA	NA	TRBJ1-5	TGTGCCAGCAGTGAAGCCACAGGGACGGGACAGCCCCAGCATTTT	CASSEATGTGQPQHF
TRBV11-2	few	NA	TRBJ2-5	TGTGCCAGCAGCTTAGTCGGGACCATGGAGACCCAGTACTTC	CASSLVGTMETQYF
TRBV20-1	many	TRBD2	TRBJ2-6	TGCAGTGTTACAGCGGGGACTAGCGGGAGGAGACCTGGGGCCAACGTCCTGACTTTC	CSVTAGTSGRRPGANVLTF
TRBV5-1	many	TRBD1	TRBJ1-1	TGCGCCAGCAGACTACCGGGACAGGGGGCTGGGGAAGCTTTCTTT	CASRLPGQGAGEAFF
TRBV4-3	many	NA	TRBJ2-1	TGCGCCAGCAGCCCGGGATCCGGATATGAGCAGTTCTTC	CASSPGSGYEQFF
TRBV7-9	NA	NA	TRBJ1-2	TGTGCCAGCAGCTTGGGCCCGATTGGGCGAGTGAGGGGCTACACCTTC	CASSLGPIGRVRGYTF
TRBV28	many	TRBD1	TRBJ2-6	TGTGCCAGCAGTTCCTTCCGGGACAGGGGGCAAAATCGCTCTGGGGCCAACGTCCTGACTTTC	CASSSFRDRGQNRSGANVLTF
TRBV20-1	NA	NA	TRBJ2-7	TGCAGTGGGGCAGGGGTTAACGAGCAGTACTTC	CSGAGVNEQYF
TRBV11-2	many	TRBD1	TRBJ2-7	TGTGCCAGCAGCTTCGGGACAGGGGTCTACGAGCAGTACTTC	CASSFGTGVYEQYF
TRBV20-1	many	TRBD1	TRBJ1-1	TGCAGTGCTAGATTGGGACAGATGAACACTGAAGCTTTCTTT	CSARLGQMNTEAFF